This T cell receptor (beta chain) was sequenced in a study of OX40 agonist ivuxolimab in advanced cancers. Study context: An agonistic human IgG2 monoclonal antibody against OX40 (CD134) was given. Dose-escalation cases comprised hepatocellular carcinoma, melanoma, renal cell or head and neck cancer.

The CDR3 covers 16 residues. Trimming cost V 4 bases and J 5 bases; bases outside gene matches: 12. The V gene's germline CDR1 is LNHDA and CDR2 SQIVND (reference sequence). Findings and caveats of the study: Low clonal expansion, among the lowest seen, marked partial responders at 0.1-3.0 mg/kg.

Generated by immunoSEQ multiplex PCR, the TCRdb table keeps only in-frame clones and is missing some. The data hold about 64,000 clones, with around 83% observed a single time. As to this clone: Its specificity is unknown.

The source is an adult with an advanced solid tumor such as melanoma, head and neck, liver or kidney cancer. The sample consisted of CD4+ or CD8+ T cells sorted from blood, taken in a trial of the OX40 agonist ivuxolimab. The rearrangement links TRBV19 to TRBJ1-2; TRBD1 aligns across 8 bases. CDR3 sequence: CASSTARGQGVYGYTF. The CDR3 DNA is TGTGCCAGTAGTACAGCCCGTGGACAGGGTGTTTATGGCTACACCTTC.